This passage covers 9 T cell receptor beta chains from one sample sequenced in a study of shared clonotypes between healthy human individuals. Only in-frame clones appear in the TCRdb table, and some are missing; sequencing was by immunoSEQ multiplex PCR. The table shows about 2,100,000 clones, with about 92% occurring only once. The naive CD8 fraction comprised CD45RO-negative cells positively selected for CCR7 and excluded terminally differentiated effector memory CD45RA+ cells. The specimen was naive CD8+ T cells from PBMCs. These receptors were collected from a man aged 18-30 years in good health. Some clones in this sample may be carry-over from other donors' samples.

V gene TRBV29-1 combines with J gene TRBJ2-5, with 10 bases aligning to TRBD1. Matching the DNA end better, TRBJ2-7 makes the J call doubtful. CDR1 is SQVTM, CDR2 ANQGSEA, per germline. CDR3 length: 13 amino acids. The CDR3 coding sequence is TGCAGCGCTGTGGGGGACAGGGGCTACGAGCAGTACTTC. Its protein is CSAVGDRGYEQYF.

This chain links TRBV4-2 with TRBJ2-1; the match to TRBD2 covers 8 bases. The V segment lost 0 bases and the J segment 3 bases; nucleotides outside the gene matches: 16. The CDR3 is 20 residues long. Per the germline V gene, CDR1 is LGHNA and CDR2 is YNFKEQ. Here the CDR3 DNA reads TGTGCCAGCAGCCAAGATGGTCTAGCGGGCACATATCCCGACTACAATGAGCAGTTCTTC. It encodes CASSQDGLAGTYPDYNEQFF.

V is TRBV19 and J is TRBJ2-7; D not resolved. Between the trimmed V and J ends, which lost 5 bases and 3 bases, there was a span of 17 bases. Germline values: CDR1 LNHDA, CDR2 SQIVND (reference sequence). This CDR3 is built from 15 residues. This CDR3 is CASSDIDGTGYEQYF. CDR3 in DNA: TGTGCCAGTAGTGACATTGATGGAACGGGCTACGAGCAGTACTTC.

The CDR3 is CASSLSGRGFSNQPQHF. The CDR3 DNA is TGTGCCAGCAGTTTATCGGGCAGGGGGTTTAGCAATCAGCCCCAGCATTTT. The chain is built from TRBV27 and TRBJ1-5, with 7 nucleotides matching TRBD1. Unmatched junction bases numbered 5, after V lost 0 bases and J lost 0 bases. This CDR3 contains 17 residues. The germline V gene has CDR1 MNHEY and CDR2 SMNVEV (reference sequence).

CDR3 in DNA: TGTGCCAGCAGCTTAGGAAGGGTTAGGTATGGCTACACCTTC. It codes for CASSLGRVRYGYTF. The rearrangement uses TRBV11-2 and TRBJ1-2; no reliable D call. The CDR3 totals 14 residues. In germline, CDR1 is SGHAT, CDR2 FQNNGV. V gave up 1 base and J gave up 5 bases, with 11 bases separating them.

The chain joins TRBV2 to TRBJ1-1; no firm D call. The CDR3 sequence is 15 residues long. V was cut by 7 bases and J by 1 base, with 16 bases left in between. Germline assignment: CDR1 SNHLY and CDR2 FYNNEI. CDR3 amino acids: CASKLLAVKNTEAFF. Written as DNA, the CDR3 is TGTGCCAGCAAACTGTTGGCAGTCAAGAACACTGAAGCTTTCTTT.

The chain employs TRBV27 and TRBJ2-5; either TRBD1 or TRBD2 may supply D (5 bases each). Trimming removed 5 bases from V and 4 bases from J, with 23 bases in between. This CDR3 spans 17 amino acids. Per the germline V gene, CDR1 is MNHEY and CDR2 is SMNVEV (reference sequence). The CDR3 bases are TGTGCCAGCAGTAACCGCCGCCGGGACGGCCTTCCAGAGACCCAGTACTTC. The encoded protein is CASSNRRRDGLPETQYF.

The chain uses TRBV7-2 and TRBJ1-3; 9 positions agree with TRBD1. This CDR3 is 15 amino acids long. In germline, CDR1 is SGHTA, CDR2 FQGNSA. The junction had 2 bases not matched to a gene; V was cut back by 3 bases and J by 2 bases. In DNA form, the CDR3 reads TGTGCCAGCAGCTTTGACAGGGGGGCTGGAAACACCATATATTTT. This translates into CASSFDRGAGNTIYF.

V gene TRBV21-1 combines with J gene TRBJ2-7; the DNA was not compared with TRBD1, the D call given in the table. TRBV21-1 is described as a pseudogene. This CDR3 comprises 14 residues. CDR3 loop: CASSEDNRPNEQYF. Here the CDR3 DNA reads TGTGCCAGCAGCGAGGACAACCGACCCAACGAGCAGTACTTC.